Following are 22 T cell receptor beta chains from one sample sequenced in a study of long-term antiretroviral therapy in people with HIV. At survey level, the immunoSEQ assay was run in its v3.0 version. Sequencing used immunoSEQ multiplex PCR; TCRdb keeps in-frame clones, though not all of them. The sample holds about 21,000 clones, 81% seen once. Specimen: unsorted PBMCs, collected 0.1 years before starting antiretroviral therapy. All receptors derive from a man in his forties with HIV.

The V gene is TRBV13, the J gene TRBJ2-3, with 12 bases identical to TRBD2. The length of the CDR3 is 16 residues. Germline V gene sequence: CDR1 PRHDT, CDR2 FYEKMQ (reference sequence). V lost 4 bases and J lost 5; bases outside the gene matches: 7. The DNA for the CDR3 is TGTGCCAGCAGCTCGAAATCTAGCGGGGGGGTAGATACGCAGTATTTT. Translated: CASSSKSSGGVDTQYF.

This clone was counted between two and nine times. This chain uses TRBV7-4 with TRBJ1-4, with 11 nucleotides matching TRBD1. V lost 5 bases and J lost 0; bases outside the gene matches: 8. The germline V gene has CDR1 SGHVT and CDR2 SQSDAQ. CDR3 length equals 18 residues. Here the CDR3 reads CASSAGQGALSTNEKLFF. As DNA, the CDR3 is TGTGCCAGCAGCGCAGGACAGGGGGCCCTCTCAACTAATGAAAAACTGTTTTTT.

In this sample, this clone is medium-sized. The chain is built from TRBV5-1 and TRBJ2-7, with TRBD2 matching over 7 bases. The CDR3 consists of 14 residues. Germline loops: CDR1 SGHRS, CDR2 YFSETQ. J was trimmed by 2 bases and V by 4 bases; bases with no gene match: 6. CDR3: CASSESGATYEQYF. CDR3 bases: TGCGCCAGCAGCGAAAGCGGGGCCACCTACGAGCAGTACTTC.

The CDR3 DNA sequence: TGTGCCAGTAGTATAGGGTCTGGTGCCGGCGAGCAGTACTTC. Residues: CASSIGSGAGEQYF. This chain uses TRBV19 with TRBJ2-7; D uncertain. The CDR3 totals 14 residues. With 1 base removed from V and 6 bases from J, the gap between germline ends came to 13 bases. The V gene's germline CDR1 is LNHDA and CDR2 SQIVND (reference sequence).

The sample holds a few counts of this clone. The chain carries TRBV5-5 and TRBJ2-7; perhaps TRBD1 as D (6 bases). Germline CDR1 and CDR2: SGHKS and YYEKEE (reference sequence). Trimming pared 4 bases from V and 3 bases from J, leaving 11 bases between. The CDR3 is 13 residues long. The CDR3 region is CASSPGQLYEQYF. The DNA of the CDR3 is TGTGCCAGCAGCCCGGGACAACTCTACGAGCAGTACTTC.

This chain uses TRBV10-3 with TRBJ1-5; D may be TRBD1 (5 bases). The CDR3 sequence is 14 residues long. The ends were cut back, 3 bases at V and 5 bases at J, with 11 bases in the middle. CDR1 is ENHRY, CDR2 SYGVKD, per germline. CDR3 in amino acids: CAISDSGGDQPQHF. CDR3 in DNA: TGTGCCATCAGTGATTCGGGGGGAGATCAGCCCCAGCATTTT.

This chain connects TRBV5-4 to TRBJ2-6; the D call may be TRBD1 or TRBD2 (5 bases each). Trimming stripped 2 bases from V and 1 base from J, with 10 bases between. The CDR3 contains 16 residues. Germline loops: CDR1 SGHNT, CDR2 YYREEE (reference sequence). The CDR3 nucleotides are TGTGCCAGCAGCTTAGCCGGGGCGTCTGGGGCCAACGTCCTGACTTTC. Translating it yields CASSLAGASGANVLTF.

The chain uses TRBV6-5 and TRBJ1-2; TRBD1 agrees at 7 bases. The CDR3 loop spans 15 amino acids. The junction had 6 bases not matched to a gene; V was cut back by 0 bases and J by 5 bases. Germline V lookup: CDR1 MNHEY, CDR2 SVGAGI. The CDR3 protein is CASSYSTQGGYGYTF. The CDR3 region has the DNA TGTGCCAGCAGTTACTCGACGCAGGGGGGTTATGGCTACACCTTC.

The CDR3 DNA follows: TGTGCCAGCAGACAGGAGAATGCGAACACCGGGGAGCTGTTTTTT. This gives the protein CASRQENANTGELFF. The chain combines TRBV7-8 with TRBJ2-2, with a tentative D call TRBD1 (5 bases). Germline loops: CDR1 SGHVS, CDR2 FQNEAQ. The CDR3 sequence is 15 residues long. Deletions cut 6 bases from V and 0 bases from J, with 11 bases between.

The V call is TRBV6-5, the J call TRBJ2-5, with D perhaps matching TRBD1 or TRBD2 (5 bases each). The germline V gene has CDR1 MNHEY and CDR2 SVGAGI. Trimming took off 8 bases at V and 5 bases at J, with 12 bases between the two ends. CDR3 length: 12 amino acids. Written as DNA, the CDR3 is TGTGCCAGCCGTGGGGGTCGGGAGACCCAGTACTTC. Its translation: CASRGGRETQYF.

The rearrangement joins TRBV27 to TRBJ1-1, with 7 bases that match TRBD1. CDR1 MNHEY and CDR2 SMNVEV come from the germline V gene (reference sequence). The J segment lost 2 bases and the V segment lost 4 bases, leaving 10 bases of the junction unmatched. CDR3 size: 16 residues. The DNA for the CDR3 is TGTGCCAGCAGTTACAGGGGCCCCCTCTTTAACACTGAAGCTTTCTTT. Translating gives CASSYRGPLFNTEAFF.

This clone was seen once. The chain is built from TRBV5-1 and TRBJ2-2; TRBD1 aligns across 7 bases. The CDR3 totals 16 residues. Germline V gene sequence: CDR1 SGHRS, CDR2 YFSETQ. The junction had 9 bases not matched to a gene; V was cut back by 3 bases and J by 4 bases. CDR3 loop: CASSYNRGQGTGELFF. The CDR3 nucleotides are TGCGCCAGCAGCTACAACAGGGGTCAGGGCACCGGGGAGCTGTTTTTT.

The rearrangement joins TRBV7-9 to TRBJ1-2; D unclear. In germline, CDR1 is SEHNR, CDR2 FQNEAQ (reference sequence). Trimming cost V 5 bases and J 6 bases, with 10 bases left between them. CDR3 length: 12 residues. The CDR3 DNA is TGTGCCAGCAGCCTCCGGGCGGATGGCTACACCTTC. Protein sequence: CASSLRADGYTF.

In DNA, the CDR3 is TGTGCCAGCAGCCTCACCCTCGGGGTCTACGAGCAGTACTTC. It yields the protein CASSLTLGVYEQYF. J is TRBJ2-7 and V is TRBV28, with D possibly being TRBD2 (5 bases). The CDR3 runs to 14 residues. Per the germline V gene, CDR1 is MDHEN and CDR2 is SYDVKM. V lost 6 bases to trimming and J lost 3 bases, with 15 bases between them.

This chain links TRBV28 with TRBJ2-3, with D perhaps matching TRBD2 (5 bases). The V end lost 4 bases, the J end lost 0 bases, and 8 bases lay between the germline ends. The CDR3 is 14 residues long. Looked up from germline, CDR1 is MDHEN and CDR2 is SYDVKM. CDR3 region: CASSSWTSTDTQYF. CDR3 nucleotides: TGTGCCAGCAGTTCCTGGACTAGCACAGATACGCAGTATTTT.

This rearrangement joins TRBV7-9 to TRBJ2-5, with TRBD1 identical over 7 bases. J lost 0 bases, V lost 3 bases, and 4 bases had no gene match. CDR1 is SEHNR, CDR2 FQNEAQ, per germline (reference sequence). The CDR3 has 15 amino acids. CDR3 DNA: TGTGCCAGCAGCTTGGGGGACAGCCACCAAGAGACCCAGTACTTC. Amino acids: CASSLGDSHQETQYF.

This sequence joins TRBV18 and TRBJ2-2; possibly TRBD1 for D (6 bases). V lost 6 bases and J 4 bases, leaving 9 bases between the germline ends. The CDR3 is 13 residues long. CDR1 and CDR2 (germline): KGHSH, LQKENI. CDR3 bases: TGTGCCAGCTCCGGCAGGGGCACCGGGGAGCTGTTTTTT. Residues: CASSGRGTGELFF.

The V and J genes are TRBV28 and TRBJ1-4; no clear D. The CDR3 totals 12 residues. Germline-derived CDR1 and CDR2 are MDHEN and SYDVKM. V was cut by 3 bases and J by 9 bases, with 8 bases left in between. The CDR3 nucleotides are TGTGCCAGCAGTTTTGCGGGCAAAAAACTGTTTTTT. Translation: CASSFAGKKLFF.

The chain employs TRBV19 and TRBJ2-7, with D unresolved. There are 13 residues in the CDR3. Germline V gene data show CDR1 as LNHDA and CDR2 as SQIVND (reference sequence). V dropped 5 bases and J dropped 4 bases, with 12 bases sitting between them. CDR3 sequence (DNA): TGTGCCAGTAGTTTACGAGGAGTGTACGAGCAGTACTTC. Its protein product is CASSLRGVYEQYF.

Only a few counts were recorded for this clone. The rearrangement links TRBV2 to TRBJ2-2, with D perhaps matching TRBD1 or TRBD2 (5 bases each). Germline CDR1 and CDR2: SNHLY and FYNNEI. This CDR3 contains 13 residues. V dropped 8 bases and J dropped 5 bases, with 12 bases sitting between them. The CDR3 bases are TGTGCCAGCTCTCAGCGGACAACCGGGGAGCTGTTTTTT. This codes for CASSQRTTGELFF.

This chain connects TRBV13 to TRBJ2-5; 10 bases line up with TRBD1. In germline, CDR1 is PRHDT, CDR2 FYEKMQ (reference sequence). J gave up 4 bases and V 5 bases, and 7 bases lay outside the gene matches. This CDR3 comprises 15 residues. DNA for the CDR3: TGTGCCAGCAGCCGCTCGACAGGGGGCGGAGAGACCCAGTACTTC. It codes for CASSRSTGGGETQYF.

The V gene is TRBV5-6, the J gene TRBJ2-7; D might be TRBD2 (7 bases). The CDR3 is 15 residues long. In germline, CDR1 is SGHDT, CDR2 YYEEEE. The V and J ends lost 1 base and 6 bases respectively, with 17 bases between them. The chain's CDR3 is CASSLTGLGGREQYF. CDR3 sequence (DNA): TGTGCCAGCAGCTTGACGGGACTCGGGGGGCGCGAGCAGTACTTC.